Listed here are 20 T cell receptor beta chains from one sample, sequenced in a study of CD8 T cells in ankylosing spondylitis. TCRdb re-analysed the 5' RACE reads in MiXCR, keeping a single row per CDR3 protein. Of approximately 28,000 distinct CDR3 sequences detected, 7.9% appear once; the ten largest clones hold around 30%. Sequences were obtained from blood. Source of these receptors: a male donor with ankylosing spondylitis or in good health (not recorded which).

This clonotype was counted between two and nine times. V usage is TRBV7-2 and J usage is TRBJ2-1; 9 bases align to TRBD2. Germline CDR1 is SGHTA and CDR2 is FQGNSA. The ends lost 3 bases at V and 7 bases at J; junction bases unmatched: 7. CDR3 length: 15 residues. The DNA for the CDR3 is TGTGCCAGCAGCTTTAGCGGGAGTTACGGGAATGAGCAGTTCTTC. Residues: CASSFSGSYGNEQFF.

Only a few counts were recorded for this clonotype. In nucleotides, the CDR3 is TGTGCCAGCAGTATTTATCACAGGGGAAGCGAGCAGTACTTC. Its translation is CASSIYHRGSEQYF. The genes are TRBV3-1 and TRBJ2-7; 7 bases line up with TRBD1. The CDR3 loop spans 14 amino acids. Trimming cost V 6 bases and J 6 bases; bases outside gene matches: 11. CDR1 LGHDT and CDR2 YNNKEL come from the germline V gene (reference sequence).

In this sample, this clonotype turned up a few times. The chain has TRBV25-1 and TRBJ2-7; D not certain. The germline V gene encodes CDR1 MGHDK and CDR2 SYGVNS. This CDR3 spans 14 amino acids. The V gene lost 3 bases and the J gene lost 1 base, with 10 bases spanning the gap. The CDR3 spells CASSDRALSYEQYF. In DNA, the CDR3 is TGTGCCAGCAGTGACCGGGCTCTATCCTACGAGCAGTACTTC.

V usage is TRBV2 and J usage is TRBJ2-7, with D unclear. There are 12 residues in the CDR3. Trimming stripped 3 bases from V and 3 bases from J, with 6 bases between. Germline CDR1 SNHLY, CDR2 FYNNEI. The CDR3 region has the DNA TGTGCCAGCAGTGATTCGGGCTACGAGCAGTACGTC. Amino acid sequence: CASSDSGYEQYV.

This clonotype has at least ten counts. The chain uses TRBV11-2 and TRBJ2-4, with 12 nucleotides matching TRBD1. CDR1 and CDR2 (germline): SGHAT, FQNNGV. V was clipped by 5 bases and J by 6 bases; unmatched bases: 11. The CDR3 loop spans 17 amino acids. This CDR3 reads CASSLISGQGARNIQYF. In DNA form, the CDR3 reads TGTGCCAGCAGCCTTATCTCGGGACAGGGGGCCCGAAACATTCAGTACTTC.

This chain links TRBV21-1 with TRBJ2-7; the D call TRBD1 from the table was never checked on the DNA. TRBV21-1 is annotated as a pseudogene. The CDR3 is 17 amino acids. The chain's CDR3 is CASIEVGRENILGEQYV. The CDR3 DNA sequence: TGTGCCAGCATAGAGGTAGGCAGGGAAAATATCTTAGGGGAGCAGTACGTC.

This clonotype was seen only a few times. V gene TRBV28 combines with J gene TRBJ2-7, with TRBD2 matching 8 bases. CDR1 and CDR2 (germline): MDHEN, SYDVKM. The CDR3 has 16 residues. V lost 3 bases to trimming and J lost 12 bases; unmatched junction nucleotides: 19. In nucleotides, the CDR3 is TGTGCCAGCAGTTTGCGCCCGCGGGGGGCAGCGGAGTTATCGTACGTC. Residues: CASSLRPRGAAELSYV.

This clonotype came up a few times. The chain has TRBV30 and TRBJ1-3; D unclear. Germline CDR1 is GTSNPN and CDR2 is SVGIG (reference sequence). V was shortened by 0 bases and J by 3 bases, with 3 bases between the two germline ends. This CDR3 has 12 amino acids. In nucleotides, the CDR3 is TGTGCCTGGAGTGTACGTGGAAACACCATATATTTT. Its translation is CAWSVRGNTIYF. The full variable domain, completed using reference TRBV30 and TRBJ1-3, is SQTIHQWPATLVQPVGSPLSLECTVEGTSNPNLYWYRQAAGRGLQLLFYSVGIGQISSEVPQNLSASRPQDRQFILSSKKLLLSDSGFYLCAWSVRGNTIYFGEGSWLTVV.

This clonotype has more than one count but fewer than ten. The V and J genes are TRBV27 and TRBJ2-3; 10 nucleotides line up with TRBD2. The germline V gene has CDR1 MNHEY and CDR2 SMNVEV (reference sequence). The CDR3 has 15 residues. Trimming cost V 5 bases and J 2 bases; bases outside gene matches: 4. CDR3: CASSTSGALTDTQYF. As DNA, the CDR3 is TGTGCCAGCAGTACTAGCGGGGCCCTCACAGATACGCAGTATTTT.

The V call is TRBV28, the J call TRBJ2-7; maybe TRBD1 (5 bases). The length of the CDR3 is 15 residues. The V end lost 4 bases, the J end lost 3 bases, and 16 bases lay between the germline ends. Germline CDR1 and CDR2: MDHEN and SYDVKM. CDR3 protein: CASSYWMQGSYEQYF. CDR3 bases: TGTGCCAGCAGTTATTGGATGCAGGGAAGCTACGAGCAGTACTTC.

This clonotype was observed a handful of times. This chain joins TRBV19 and TRBJ2-2; TRBD2 matches 7 bases. This CDR3 is built from 13 residues. Germline CDR1 reads LNHDA; CDR2 reads SQIVND (reference sequence). In nucleotides, the CDR3 is TGTACCTCCGAAAGCGGGGCCACCGGGGAGCTGTTTTTT. Its protein product is CTSESGATGELFF.

The sample holds a few counts of this clonotype. J is TRBJ2-1 and V is TRBV12-3 or TRBV12-4; D may correspond to TRBD1 or TRBD2 (5 bases each). The germline V and J ends were trimmed by 7 bases and 3 bases, with 7 bases remaining between them. This CDR3 comprises 12 residues. CDR3 sequence (DNA): TGTGCCAGCAATGGGGGCTACAATGAGCAGTTCTTC. This translates into CASNGGYNEQFF.

This clonotype was recorded a few times. The V call is TRBV6-1, the J call TRBJ1-5; D might be TRBD1 (5 bases). This CDR3 is built from 14 residues. Germline CDR1 reads MNHNS; CDR2 reads SASEGT. Trimming took off 0 bases at V and 9 bases at J, with 12 bases between the two ends. CDR3: CASSEARGKTPQHF. The CDR3 DNA follows: TGTGCCAGCAGTGAAGCTCGGGGCAAGACGCCCCAGCATTTT.

The J gene is TRBJ2-1, the V gene TRBV24-1, with TRBD2 identical over 10 bases. The CDR3 has 14 residues. J lost 4 bases, V lost 4 bases, and 0 bases had no gene match. CDR1 is KGHDR, CDR2 SFDVKD, per germline. CDR3 coding DNA: TGTGCCACCAGTGAAGCGGGGGGGTACAATGAGCAGTTCTTC. Its translation is CATSEAGGYNEQFF.

This chain joins TRBV5-6 and TRBJ2-4; D remains ambiguous. This CDR3 is 13 amino acids long. The V gene's germline CDR1 is SGHDT and CDR2 YYEEEE. Trimming stripped 3 bases from V and 7 bases from J, with 11 bases between. The chain's CDR3 is CASSSWEQNIQYF. DNA of the CDR3: TGTGCCAGCAGCTCTTGGGAACAGAACATTCAGTACTTC.

This clonotype has at least ten counts. The V and J genes are TRBV10-3 and TRBJ2-3; 9 nucleotides agree with TRBD2. The CDR3 totals 15 residues. Germline assignment: CDR1 ENHRY and CDR2 SYGVKD. J gave up 2 bases and V 3 bases, and 3 bases lay outside the gene matches. CDR3 DNA sequence: TGTGCCATCAGTGAACCTAGCGGGGACACAGATACGCAGTATTTT. Translating gives CAISEPSGDTDTQYF.

A few counts support this clonotype. The CDR3 DNA sequence: TGTGCCAGCAGACCCAGTCTAGCGGGAGTAAGCACCGGGGAGCTGTTTTTT. It codes for CASRPSLAGVSTGELFF. The chain couples TRBV12-3 or TRBV12-4 to TRBJ2-2; the match to TRBD2 covers 10 bases. V trimming: 6 bases; J trimming: 4 bases; junction bases outside the gene matches: 11. The CDR3 sequence is 17 residues long.

The genes are TRBV20-1 and TRBJ1-5, with TRBD1 matching 9 bases. In germline, CDR1 is DFQATT, CDR2 SNEGSKA (reference sequence). The V gene end was trimmed by 5 bases and the J gene end by 5 bases; junction bases not matched to a gene: 4. This CDR3 is built from 13 residues. The CDR3 DNA reads TGCAGTGCTCTACGACAGGGGGATCAGCCCCAGCATTTT. It translates to CSALRQGDQPQHF.

The chain has TRBV10-1 and TRBJ1-6; D is unclear. The CDR3 is 12 residues long. V was trimmed by 9 bases and J by 6 bases, leaving 9 bases between them. Germline-derived CDR1 and CDR2 are WNHNN and SYGVQD (reference sequence). The CDR3 spells CARRTPNSPLHF. The CDR3 DNA sequence: TGCGCCAGACGGACGCCTAATTCACCCCTCCACTTT.

The chain has TRBV9 and TRBJ2-1, with TRBD2 matching over 10 bases. Germline CDR1 reads SGDLS; CDR2 reads YYNGEE. V gave up 3 bases and J gave up 2 bases; unmatched junction bases: 2. This CDR3 is 15 amino acids long. CDR3 nucleotides: TGTGCCAGCAGCGGGACTAGCGGAACCTACAATGAGCAGTTCTTC. Translation gives CASSGTSGTYNEQFF. Supplemented by reference TRBV9 and TRBJ2-1, the full variable domain reads DSGVTQTPKHLITATGQRVTLRCSPRSGDLSVYWYQQSLDQGLQFLIQYYNGEERAKGNILERFSAQQFPDLHSELNLSSLELGDSALYFCASSGTSGTYNEQFFGPGTRLTVL.